The 18 T cell receptor beta chains reported below all come from one sample, sequenced in a study of blood T cell repertoires in COVID-19. Profiling relied on immunoSEQ multiplex PCR, and the TCRdb table lists in-frame clones only, not all of them. The table has 110,000 to 150,000 clones, 80% to 85% seen once. Sequencing was carried out using peripheral blood. The receptor set was obtained from a human donor in a cohort sampled during active COVID-19.

The V and J genes are TRBV20-1 and TRBJ2-3; D is possibly TRBD2 (5 bases). V lost 6 bases to trimming and J lost 5 bases, with 9 bases between them. The CDR3 is 11 residues long. Germline CDR1 DFQATT, CDR2 SNEGSKA (reference sequence). The CDR3 DNA sequence: TGCAGTGCCGCGGGCCGAGATACGCAGTATTTT. Translated, it gives CSAAGRDTQYF.

The chain is built from TRBV5-1 and TRBJ2-5; no clear D gene. Trimming left V 2 bases short and J 5 bases short, with 10 bases between. Per the germline V gene, CDR1 is SGHRS and CDR2 is YFSETQ. This CDR3 spans 13 amino acids. The CDR3 spells CASSLGHGETQYF. The CDR3 coding sequence is TGCGCCAGCAGCTTAGGCCACGGGGAGACCCAGTACTTC.

This clone was seen a handful of times. The J gene is TRBJ2-2, the V gene TRBV10-3, with D unclear. CDR1 is ENHRY, CDR2 SYGVKD, per germline. This CDR3 has 14 residues. V lost 2 bases, J lost 8 bases, and 12 bases lay in between. In nucleotides, the CDR3 is TGTGCCATCAGTGAGGCTACCGAGCGAGGGGAGCTGTTTTTT. It codes for CAISEATERGELFF.

CDR3 DNA: TGTGCCAGCAGCGACAGGGTTGAAAAACTGTTTTTT. Translated: CASSDRVEKLFF. The chain joins TRBV6-2 or TRBV6-3 to TRBJ1-4; 7 nucleotides match TRBD1. The germline V gene has CDR1 MNHEY and CDR2 SVGEGT. The CDR3 has 12 amino acids. V gave up 6 bases and J gave up 7 bases; unmatched junction bases: 2.

This chain links TRBV7-9 with TRBJ1-1; 8 nucleotides match TRBD1. The CDR3 runs 14 residues. The germline V gene has CDR1 SEHNR and CDR2 FQNEAQ (reference sequence). The J segment lost 4 bases and the V segment lost 3 bases, leaving 4 bases of the junction unmatched. CDR3 bases: TGTGCCAGCAGCTTGCGGACAGGGACCACTGAAGCTTTCTTT. As protein: CASSLRTGTTEAFF.

The rearrangement uses TRBV18 and TRBJ1-3; D unclear. The CDR3 totals 15 residues. V lost 3 bases and J 0 bases, leaving 9 bases between the germline ends. Looked up from germline, CDR1 is KGHSH and CDR2 is LQKENI. CDR3 coding DNA: TGTGCCAGCTCACCTGTACAGTTCTCTGGAAACACCATATATTTT. This gives the protein CASSPVQFSGNTIYF.

The chain joins TRBV28 to TRBJ2-5; TRBD1 aligns across 8 bases. In germline, CDR1 is MDHEN, CDR2 SYDVKM. V shed 6 bases, J shed 2 bases, and the junction held 2 bases outside the gene matches. This CDR3 spans 13 amino acids. CDR3 bases: TGTGCCAGCAGGCGACAGGGGCAAGAGACCCAGTACTTC. This gives the protein CASRRQGQETQYF.

The chain combines TRBV7-9 with TRBJ2-5; TRBD2 matches at 8 bases. Germline CDR1 SEHNR, CDR2 FQNEAQ (reference sequence). V trimming: 6 bases; J trimming: 3 bases; junction bases outside the gene matches: 6. The CDR3 runs to 14 residues. The CDR3 bases are TGTGCCAGCAGTATAAGCGGGGGAAAAGAGACCCAGTACTTC. It codes for CASSISGGKETQYF.

The rearrangement links TRBV5-5 to TRBJ2-7, with 7 bases that match TRBD1. Trimming cost V 4 bases and J 2 bases; bases outside gene matches: 18. This CDR3 comprises 18 residues. CDR1 and CDR2 (germline): SGHKS, YYEKEE (reference sequence). The CDR3 region has the DNA TGTGCCAGCAGCAGAACCGGGACAGCAAGACTTGGGGCCTACGAGCAGTACTTC. Translation gives CASSRTGTARLGAYEQYF. The variable domain in full, with the rest retrieved from reference TRBV5-5 and TRBJ2-7, is DAGVTQSPTHLIKTRGQQVTLRCSPISGHKSVSWYQQVLGQGPQFIFQYYEKEERGRGNFPDRFSARQFPNYSSELNVNALLLGDSALYLCASSRTGTARLGAYEQYFGPGTRLTVT.

CDR3 sequence reads: CASSPPMNQGHEQYF. DNA for the CDR3: TGTGCCAGCTCACCACCGATGAATCAGGGCCACGAGCAGTACTTC. The J gene is TRBJ2-7, the V gene TRBV18; D may be TRBD1 (5 bases). V was pared by 0 bases and J by 5 bases, with 14 bases between. The CDR3 is made up of 15 amino acids. Germline CDR1 reads KGHSH; CDR2 reads LQKENI.

The J gene is TRBJ2-3, the V gene TRBV5-4; D unresolved. Trimming took 4 bases from V and 3 from J, leaving 6 bases between them. Germline lookup yields CDR1 SGHNT and CDR2 YYREEE (reference sequence). The CDR3 is 12 amino acids. CDR3 sequence (DNA): TGTGCCAGCAGCCAGATAACAGATACGCAGTATTTT. This codes for CASSQITDTQYF.

V is TRBV28 and J is TRBJ2-6, with D possibly TRBD1 on 6 matching bases. Trimming removed 4 bases from V and 1 base from J, with 8 bases in between. Germline lookup yields CDR1 MDHEN and CDR2 SYDVKM. The CDR3 spans 15 residues. CDR3 sequence (DNA): TGTGCCAGCAGTTCAGGGGATTCTGGGGCCAACGTCCTGACTTTC. It is translated as CASSSGDSGANVLTF.

The chain employs TRBV6-2 or TRBV6-3 and TRBJ1-4; no firm D call. The V and J ends lost 3 bases and 8 bases respectively, with 16 bases between them. Per the germline V gene, CDR1 is MNHEY and CDR2 is SVGEGT. CDR3 length equals 15 residues. CDR3 DNA sequence: TGTGCCAGCAGTTATTGGGGTCGGCGGGAAGAAAAACTGTTTTTT. It specifies CASSYWGRREEKLFF.

CDR3 protein: CSVIREEAFF. CDR3 sequence (DNA): TGCAGCGTCATCCGGGAAGAAGCTTTCTTT. The rearrangement links TRBV29-1 to TRBJ1-1; D not certain. CDR3 length: 10 residues. CDR1 and CDR2 from the germline V gene are SQVTM and ANQGSEA. Trimming shortened V by 6 bases and J by 8 bases, and 10 bases separated the two germline ends.

The J gene is TRBJ1-2, the V gene TRBV6-5; no firm D call. Germline-derived CDR1 and CDR2 are MNHEY and SVGAGI. The CDR3 extends over 15 amino acids. V lost 2 bases to trimming and J lost 0 bases, with 10 bases between them. CDR3 nucleotides: TGTGCCAGCAGTTACGATACAGCCTCTAACTATGGCTACACCTTC. Its translation: CASSYDTASNYGYTF.

V and J are TRBV19 and TRBJ2-3, with D perhaps TRBD2 (7 bases). V lost 3 bases to trimming and J lost 5 bases, with 15 bases between them. CDR3 length equals 15 residues. Germline V lookup: CDR1 LNHDA, CDR2 SQIVND (reference sequence). DNA for the CDR3: TGTGCCAGTAGTATTTTGGAGGGGGGGAAAGATACGCAGTATTTT. This codes for CASSILEGGKDTQYF. The full variable domain, in which reference TRBV19 and TRBJ2-3 provide the parts outside the CDR3, is DGGITQSPKYLFRKEGQNVTLSCEQNLNHDAMYWYRQDPGQGLRLIYYSQIVNDFQKGDIAEGYSVSREKKESFPLTVTSAQKNPTAFYLCASSILEGGKDTQYFGPGTRLTVL.

The DNA of the CDR3 is TGTGCCAGCAGTGAACTAGCACATGGGGGGATGCAGCCCCAGCATTTT. The encoded protein is CASSELAHGGMQPQHF. The chain combines TRBV6-1 with TRBJ1-5, with D possibly being TRBD1 (5 bases). Trimming stripped 2 bases from V and 7 bases from J, with 18 bases between. The CDR3 is 16 amino acids. Germline V gene lookup returns CDR1 MNHNS and CDR2 SASEGT.

This clone was counted once. The chain employs TRBV11-1 and TRBJ2-7, with 9 bases that match TRBD1. Unmatched junction bases numbered 10, after V lost 1 base and J lost 6 bases. The CDR3 is 16 residues long. Germline values: CDR1 SGHAT, CDR2 FQDESV (reference sequence). In DNA, the CDR3 is TGTGCCAGCAGCTTAGTGACCGGGACAGGGAACTCCGAGCAGTACTTC. It codes for CASSLVTGTGNSEQYF.